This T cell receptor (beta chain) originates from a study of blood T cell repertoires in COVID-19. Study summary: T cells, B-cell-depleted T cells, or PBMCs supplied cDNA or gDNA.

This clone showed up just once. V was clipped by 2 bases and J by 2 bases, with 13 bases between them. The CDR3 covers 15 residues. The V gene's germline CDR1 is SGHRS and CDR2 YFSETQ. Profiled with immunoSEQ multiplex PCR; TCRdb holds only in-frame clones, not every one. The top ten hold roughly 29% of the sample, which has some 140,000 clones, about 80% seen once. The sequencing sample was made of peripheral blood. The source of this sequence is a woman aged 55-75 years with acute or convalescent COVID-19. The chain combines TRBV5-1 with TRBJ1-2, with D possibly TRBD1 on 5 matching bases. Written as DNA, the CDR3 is TGCGCCAGCAGCTTAGGTCTTGCAGGGAACTATGGCTACACCTTC. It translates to CASSLGLAGNYGYTF.